The 16 T cell receptor beta chains presented below share a single source sample, sequenced in a study of CD8 T cells in ankylosing spondylitis. Using its own MiXCR run on the 5' RACE reads, TCRdb lists one record per CDR3 protein. Of about 160,000 distinct CDR3 sequences detected, 15% to 20% appear once; the ten largest clones hold roughly 8%. The sequencing sample was made of blood, either unsorted or a sorted T cell fraction (not recorded which). These receptors were collected from a male donor with ankylosing spondylitis or in good health (not recorded which).

Many counts were recorded for this clonotype. The chain links TRBV2 to TRBJ2-1; D might be TRBD1 or TRBD2, each matching 6 bases. CDR1 and CDR2 from the germline V gene are SNHLY and FYNNEI. The V end lost 2 bases, the J end lost 8 bases, and 13 bases lay between the germline ends. This CDR3 contains 14 residues. The CDR3 DNA sequence: TGTGCCAGCAGTGAAATGATCGGGGGCGATGAGCAGTTCTTC. Its protein is CASSEMIGGDEQFF.

The chain's CDR3 is CASSSPTGGFEYEQYF. The DNA of the CDR3 is TGTGCCAGCAGTTCACCGACAGGGGGATTTGAGTACGAGCAGTACTTC. The chain carries TRBV28 and TRBJ2-7; 9 bases align to TRBD1. V lost 4 bases and J lost 4; bases outside the gene matches: 11. Germline CDR1 MDHEN, CDR2 SYDVKM. The CDR3 covers 16 residues.

This sequence joins TRBV7-6 and TRBJ1-6; TRBD1 might be the D (5 bases). The CDR3 is 14 residues long. CDR1 is SGHVS, CDR2 FNYEAQ, per germline. Trimming stripped 3 bases from V and 8 bases from J, with 11 bases between. CDR3: CASSFGGGDSPLHF. As DNA, the CDR3 is TGTGCCAGCAGCTTCGGGGGAGGGGATTCACCCCTCCACTTT. The variable domain in full, with the rest retrieved from reference TRBV7-6 and TRBJ1-6, is GAGVSQSPRYKVTKRGQDVALRCDPISGHVSLYWYRQALGQGPEFLTYFNYEAQQDKSGLPNDRFSAERPEGSISTLTIQRTEQRDSAMYRCASSFGGGDSPLHFGNGTRLTVT.

Turning to this clonotype: This may stem from a read error, because a much larger clone lies one nucleotide away. The gene calls are TRBV20-1 and TRBJ2-3; unclear D gene. Looked up from germline, CDR1 is DFQATT and CDR2 is SNEGSKA (reference sequence). This CDR3 has 12 residues. The CDR3 bases are TGCAGCGCAAACCCCCCTCGAGATGCGCAGTATTTT. Translating gives CSANPPRDAQYF.

This clonotype has ten or more counts. The chain carries TRBV24-1 and TRBJ2-1; D gene ambiguous. Germline V CDR1 and CDR2: KGHDR, SFDVKD. This CDR3 is built from 12 residues. Trimming took 4 bases from V and 8 from J, leaving 8 bases between them. The CDR3 is CATSETAHEQFF. CDR3 coding DNA: TGTGCCACCAGTGAAACGGCGCATGAGCAGTTCTTC.

This clonotype was observed many times. CDR3 sequence: CSVEVGGQGNQPQHF. DNA for the CDR3: TGCAGCGTTGAAGTGGGAGGCCAGGGTAATCAGCCCCAGCATTTT. This sequence joins TRBV29-1 and TRBJ1-5; TRBD1 is a possible D gene (5 bases). CDR1 and CDR2 (germline): SQVTM, ANQGSEA. The length of the CDR3 is 15 residues. Trimming stripped 1 base from V and 4 bases from J, with 14 bases between.

This clonotype was observed at least ten times. The rearrangement joins TRBV29-1 to TRBJ1-1, with 9 bases matching TRBD1. The CDR3 runs to 14 residues. Trimming removed 6 bases from V and 4 bases from J; junction bases left unmatched: 9. Germline V lookup: CDR1 SQVTM, CDR2 ANQGSEA. CDR3 in DNA: TGCAGCGTCGGGGGACAGGGAGGGAGCACTGAAGCTTTCTTT. Encoded protein: CSVGGQGGSTEAFF.

This clonotype was seen only a few times. The CDR3 sequence: CSVDLAGYNEQFF. The CDR3 bases are TGCAGCGTTGACCTAGCGGGCTACAATGAGCAGTTCTTC. The chain couples TRBV29-1 to TRBJ2-1, with TRBD2 matching 8 bases. Trimming at V came to 3 bases and at J to 3 bases, leaving 1 base not matched to a gene. Germline assignment: CDR1 SQVTM and CDR2 ANQGSEA. The CDR3 has 13 residues.

This clonotype was detected a few times. The genes are TRBV27 and TRBJ2-1, with D perhaps matching TRBD2 (6 bases). Germline V gives CDR1 MNHEY, CDR2 SMNVEV (reference sequence). The CDR3 runs 14 residues. V dropped 9 bases and J dropped 0 bases, with 12 bases sitting between them. In DNA form, the CDR3 reads TGTGCCAGTCGGGACTCCGGCTCCTACAATGAGCAGTTCTTC. Its protein product is CASRDSGSYNEQFF.

The J gene is TRBJ2-5, the V gene TRBV29-1; D is unclear. Trimming removed 3 bases from V and 4 bases from J, with 9 bases in between. Germline-derived CDR1 and CDR2 are SQVTM and ANQGSEA. This CDR3 has 12 amino acids. CDR3 in amino acids: CSVERLAETQYF. In DNA form, the CDR3 reads TGCAGCGTTGAGAGGCTGGCAGAGACCCAGTACTTC.

The rearrangement links TRBV11-2 to TRBJ2-2, with D hard to call. V was clipped by 0 bases and J by 1 base, with 6 bases between them. The germline gives CDR1 SGHAT, CDR2 FQNNGV. This CDR3 is 15 amino acids long. CDR3 bases: TGTGCCAGCAGCTTAGATTATGGGAACACCGGGGAGCTGTTTTTT. It specifies CASSLDYGNTGELFF.

This clonotype was recorded at least ten times. The V call is TRBV5-4, the J call TRBJ1-5, with D tentatively TRBD1 (5 bases). V shed 4 bases and J shed 4 bases, with 9 bases lying between them. The CDR3 covers 13 residues. Germline V gene sequence: CDR1 SGHNT, CDR2 YYREEE (reference sequence). In nucleotides, the CDR3 is TGTGCCAGCAGCGGGGACTATAATCAGCCCCAGCATTTT. This translates into CASSGDYNQPQHF.

V gene TRBV28 combines with J gene TRBJ2-7; 7 bases match TRBD2. Germline lookup yields CDR1 MDHEN and CDR2 SYDVKM. The CDR3 has 15 amino acids. Losses at the gene ends were 4 bases for V and 3 bases for J; bases not matched to a gene: 9. The CDR3 spells CASSSGGRALYEQYF. DNA of the CDR3: TGTGCCAGCAGTTCGGGCGGGAGAGCCCTCTACGAGCAGTACTTC.

This clonotype occurred a few times. This rearrangement joins TRBV18 to TRBJ1-1; tentative D call: TRBD1 (6 bases). Germline V gene lookup returns CDR1 KGHSH and CDR2 LQKENI. V gave up 3 bases and J gave up 8 bases, with 13 bases separating them. The length of the CDR3 is 13 residues. CDR3 nucleotides: TGTGCCAGCTCACCTGACCTGACAGGCGAAGCTTTCTTT. It is translated as CASSPDLTGEAFF.

In this sample, this clonotype turned up many times. The chain recombines TRBV14 with TRBJ2-1; D remains ambiguous. V was clipped by 1 base and J by 7 bases, with 17 bases between them. CDR1 SGHDN and CDR2 FVKESK come from the germline V gene. The length of the CDR3 is 16 residues. CDR3 in amino acids: CASSQVGESPRNEQFF. The CDR3 DNA is TGTGCCAGCAGCCAAGTAGGCGAGTCCCCTCGTAATGAGCAGTTCTTC.

This clonotype was observed many times. This rearrangement joins TRBV29-1 to TRBJ1-1; D possibly corresponds to TRBD1 (6 bases). The length of the CDR3 is 14 residues. The germline CDR1 and CDR2 sequences are SQVTM and ANQGSEA. Trimming cost V 7 bases and J 2 bases, with 17 bases left between them. This CDR3 reads CSAGGQWSNTEAFF. In DNA, the CDR3 is TGCAGCGCCGGAGGACAGTGGTCTAACACTGAAGCTTTCTTT.